This T cell receptor beta chain was identified during a study of regulatory T cells in long-lasting Graves disease. Trimming took 6 bases from V and 0 from J, leaving 14 bases between them. Germline V gives CDR1 MNHNS, CDR2 SASEGT. CDR3 length: 15 amino acids. The time point was: newly diagnosed GD, antithyroid drugs for less than 3 months. After RNA was extracted from PBMCs, the TCR library was made from it. This clonotype occurred many times. The authors built TCR beta libraries using iRepertoire HTBI primers and Arm-PCR of CDR3 regions. TCRdb re-called the multiplex PCR reads through MiXCR, storing one row per CDR3 protein. The table records 450,000 to 600,000 distinct CDR3 sequences, roughly 13% of them present only once. This sample was also put to use in a study of T cells in Graves' hyperthyroidism and ophthalmopathy. That publication notes: Hyperthyroidism in the patients, aged 18 to 65, was newly diagnosed and under 2 months in duration.

This chain uses TRBV6-1 with TRBJ1-1; tentatively, D is TRBD1 (5 bases). The sample here was peripheral blood mononuclear cells (PBMCs), taken at new diagnosis, from a patient treated with antithyroid drugs. The receptor's source is a man aged 25-45 years with Graves disease. The CDR3 nucleotides are TGTGCCAGCAGCTGGGGTTCGACAGTGAACACTGAAGCTTTCTTT. Protein product: CASSWGSTVNTEAFF.